The rows below give T cell receptor beta chains drawn from one sample of a study of OX40 agonist ivuxolimab in advanced cancers. Repertoires were generated with immunoSEQ multiplex PCR, while TCRdb's copy carries only in-frame clones and drops some. The table has just under 85,000 clones, roughly 85% seen once. Specimen: CD4+ or CD8+ T cells sorted from blood, collected in a trial of the OX40 agonist ivuxolimab. These receptors all stem from an adult with an advanced solid tumor such as melanoma, head and neck, liver or kidney cancer. CDR3s leave out the opening cysteine and the closing phenylalanine or tryptophan.

J gene: TRBJ2-1; V gene: TRBV18; CDR3 protein: ASSPFQQGAPLSEQF
J gene: TRBJ1-3; V gene: TRBV5-4; CDR3 protein: ASSSVQSSGNTIY
J gene: TRBJ1-4; V gene: TRBV9; CDR3 protein: ASSVGDNEKLF
J gene: TRBJ2-3; V gene: TRBV6-1; CDR3 protein: ASSLGLGDTQY
J gene: TRBJ2-7; V gene: TRBV7-3; CDR3 protein: ASAKDSSYEQY
J gene: TRBJ2-1; V gene: TRBV4-1; CDR3 protein: ASSPAGTGSNEQF
J gene: TRBJ1-5; V gene: TRBV1; CDR3 protein: TSSQTGGRLREPQH
J gene: TRBJ1-6; V gene: TRBV7-3; CDR3 protein: ASSSQGGAGSPLH
J gene: TRBJ2-1; V gene: TRBV7-9; CDR3 protein: ASSPRGGTRRSYNEQF
J gene: TRBJ1-5; V gene: TRBV5-1; CDR3 protein: ASSEGDSYYSNQPQH
J gene: TRBJ2-7; V gene: TRBV4-2; CDR3 protein: ASSPHRGGGQGHRISYEQY
J gene: TRBJ2-3; V gene: TRBV5-1; CDR3 protein: ASSLPGSTDTQY
J gene: TRBJ1-5; V gene: TRBV12-5; CDR3 protein: ASGPGQGLAAGQPQH
J gene: TRBJ2-7; V gene: TRBV5-1; CDR3 protein: ASSFRDRDYEQY
J gene: TRBJ1-2; V gene: TRBV7-9; CDR3 protein: ASSSGGNNYGYT
J gene: TRBJ2-5; V gene: TRBV18; CDR3 protein: ASSPITGLQETQY
J gene: TRBJ1-1; V gene: TRBV19; CDR3 protein: ATHSGQGSTEAF
J gene: TRBJ2-1; V gene: TRBV19; CDR3 protein: ASKDSGLAGNEQF
J gene: TRBJ2-7; V gene: TRBV7-3; CDR3 protein: ASSLTRDSGRYEQY
J gene: TRBJ1-5; V gene: TRBV5-6; CDR3 protein: ASSFGGGTGEQPQH